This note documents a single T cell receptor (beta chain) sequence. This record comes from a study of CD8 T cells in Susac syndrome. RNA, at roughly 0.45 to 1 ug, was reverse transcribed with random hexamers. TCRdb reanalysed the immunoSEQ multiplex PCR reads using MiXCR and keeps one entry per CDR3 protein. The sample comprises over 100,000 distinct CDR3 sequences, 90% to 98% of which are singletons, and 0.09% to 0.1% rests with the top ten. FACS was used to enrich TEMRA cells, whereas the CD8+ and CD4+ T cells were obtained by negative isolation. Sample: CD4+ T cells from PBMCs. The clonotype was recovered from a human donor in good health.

CDR3 sequence reads: CASSEWLAEYNEQFF. CDR3 in DNA: TGTGCCAGCAGTGAGTGGCTAGCGGAGTACAATGAGCAGTTCTTC. The chain carries TRBV25-1 and TRBJ2-1; TRBD2 matches at 7 bases. V was clipped by 3 bases and J by 4 bases; unmatched bases: 6. This CDR3 has 15 amino acids. Germline CDR1 is MGHDK and CDR2 is SYGVNS.